This T cell receptor (beta chain) was identified during a study of patients and donors after allogeneic stem cell transplantation. One entry per CDR3 protein results from TCRdb running MiXCR on the RT-PCR reads. The sample lists 150,000 to 200,000 distinct CDR3 sequences, approximately 22% seen once, with roughly a quarter in the top ten. The germline V gene has CDR1 SQVTM and CDR2 ANQGSEA. CDR3 length: 16 residues. Trimming cost V 7 bases and J 5 bases; bases outside gene matches: 15. The clonotype comes from a human donor who was either an allogeneic HSCT recipient or a stem cell or donor lymphocyte infusion donor (not recorded which). It is not recorded whose cells these are; they may come from a transplant donor. Sequencing was done on a sample of blood, either unsorted or a sorted T cell fraction (not recorded which). The chain links TRBV29-1 to TRBJ2-2; TRBD1 agrees at 8 bases. The CDR3 loop is CSAFTQGAKRTGELFF. CDR3 in DNA: TGCAGCGCCTTCACCCAGGGGGCTAAGAGGACCGGGGAGCTGTTTTTT.